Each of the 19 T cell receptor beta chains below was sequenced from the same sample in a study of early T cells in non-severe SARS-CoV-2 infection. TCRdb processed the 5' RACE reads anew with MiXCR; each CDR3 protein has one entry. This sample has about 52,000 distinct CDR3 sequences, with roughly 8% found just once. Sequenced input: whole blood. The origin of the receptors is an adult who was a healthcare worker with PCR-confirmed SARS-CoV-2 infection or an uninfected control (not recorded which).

This CDR3 reads CSARGANEQFF. For the CDR3, the DNA is TGCAGCGCCCGCGGAGCTAATGAGCAGTTCTTC. This sequence joins TRBV29-1 and TRBJ2-1; D is uncertain. CDR1 and CDR2 (germline): SQVTM, ANQGSEA. V was shortened by 7 bases and J by 7 bases, with 11 bases between the two germline ends. The CDR3 consists of 11 residues.

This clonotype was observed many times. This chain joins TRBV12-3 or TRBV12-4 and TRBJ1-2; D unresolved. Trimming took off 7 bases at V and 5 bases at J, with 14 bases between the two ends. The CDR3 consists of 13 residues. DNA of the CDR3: TGTGCCAGCAAACTCCGGGATATTTATGGCTACACCTTC. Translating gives CASKLRDIYGYTF.

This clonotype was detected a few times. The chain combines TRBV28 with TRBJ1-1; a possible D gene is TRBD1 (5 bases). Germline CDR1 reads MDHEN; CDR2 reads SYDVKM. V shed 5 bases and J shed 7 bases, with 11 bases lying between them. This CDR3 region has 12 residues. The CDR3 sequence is CASSPQQVEAFF. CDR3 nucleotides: TGTGCCAGCAGTCCTCAACAGGTTGAAGCTTTCTTT.

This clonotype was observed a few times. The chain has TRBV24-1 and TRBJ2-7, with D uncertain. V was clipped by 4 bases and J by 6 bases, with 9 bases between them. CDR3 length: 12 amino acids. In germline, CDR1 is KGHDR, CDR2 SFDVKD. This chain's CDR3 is CATSDSLSEQYF. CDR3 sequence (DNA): TGTGCCACCAGTGACTCGCTATCCGAGCAGTACTTC.

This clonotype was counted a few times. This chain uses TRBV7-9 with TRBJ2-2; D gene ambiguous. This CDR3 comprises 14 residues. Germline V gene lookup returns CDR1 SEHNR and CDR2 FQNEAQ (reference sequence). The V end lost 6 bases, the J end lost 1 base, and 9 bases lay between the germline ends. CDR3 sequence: CASREGKNTGELFF. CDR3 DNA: TGTGCCAGCAGAGAAGGCAAGAACACCGGGGAGCTGTTTTTT.

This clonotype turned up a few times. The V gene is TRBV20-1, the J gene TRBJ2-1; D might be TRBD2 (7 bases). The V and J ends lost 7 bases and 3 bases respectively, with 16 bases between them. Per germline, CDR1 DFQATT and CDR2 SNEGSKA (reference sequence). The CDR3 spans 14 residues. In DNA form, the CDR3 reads TGCAGTGGGGGGGGCGGACAGTACTACAATGAGCAGTTCTTC. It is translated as CSGGGGQYYNEQFF.

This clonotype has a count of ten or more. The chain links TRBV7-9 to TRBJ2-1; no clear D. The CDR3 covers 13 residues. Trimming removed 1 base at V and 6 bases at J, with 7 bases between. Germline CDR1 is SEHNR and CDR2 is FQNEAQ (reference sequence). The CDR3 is CASSLGPPNEQFF. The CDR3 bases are TGTGCCAGCAGCTTAGGGCCCCCCAATGAGCAGTTCTTC.

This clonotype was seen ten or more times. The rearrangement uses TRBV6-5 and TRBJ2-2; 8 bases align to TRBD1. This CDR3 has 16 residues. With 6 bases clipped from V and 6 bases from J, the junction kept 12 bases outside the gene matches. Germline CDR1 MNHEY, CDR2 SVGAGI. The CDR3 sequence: CASRTERTGKSGELFF. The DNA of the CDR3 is TGTGCCAGCAGGACCGAAAGGACAGGGAAGTCCGGGGAGCTGTTTTTT.

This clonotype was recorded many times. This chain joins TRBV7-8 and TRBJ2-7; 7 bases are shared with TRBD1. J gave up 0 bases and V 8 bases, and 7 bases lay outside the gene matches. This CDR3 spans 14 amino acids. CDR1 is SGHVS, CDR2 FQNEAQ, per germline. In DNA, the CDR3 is TGTGCCAGCTCGTACAGGGGAGTCTCCTACGAGCAGTACTTC. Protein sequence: CASSYRGVSYEQYF.

For the CDR3, the DNA is TGTGCCAGCAGCCCACGAGGTGGGGGAGGGATAAACACTGAAGCTTTCTTT. Protein: CASSPRGGGGINTEAFF. The gene calls are TRBV7-8 and TRBJ1-1, with a possible D match to TRBD1 (5 bases). Germline assignment: CDR1 SGHVS and CDR2 FQNEAQ. The length of the CDR3 is 17 residues. Trimming pared 5 bases from V and 2 bases from J, leaving 21 bases between. Looking up the rest from reference TRBV7-8 and TRBJ1-1 gives the full variable domain: GAGVSQSPRYKVAKRGQDVALRCDPISGHVSLFWYQQALGQGPEFLTYFQNEAQLDKSGLPSDRFFAERPEGSVSTLKIQRTQQEDSAVYLCASSPRGGGGINTEAFFGQGTRLTVV.

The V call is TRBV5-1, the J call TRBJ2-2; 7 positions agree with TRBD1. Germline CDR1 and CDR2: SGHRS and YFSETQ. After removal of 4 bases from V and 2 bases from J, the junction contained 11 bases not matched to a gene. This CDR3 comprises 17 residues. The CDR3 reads CASSPRWGQSNTGELFF. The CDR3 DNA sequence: TGCGCCAGCAGCCCCAGATGGGGACAGTCAAACACCGGGGAGCTGTTTTTT.

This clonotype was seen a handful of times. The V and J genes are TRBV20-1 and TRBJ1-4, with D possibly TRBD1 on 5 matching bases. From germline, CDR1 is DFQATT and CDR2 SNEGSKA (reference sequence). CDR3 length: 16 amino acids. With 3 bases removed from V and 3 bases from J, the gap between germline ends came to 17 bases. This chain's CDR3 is CSASTGPPTANEKLFF. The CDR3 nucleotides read TGCAGTGCTAGTACGGGACCTCCGACCGCTAATGAAAAACTGTTTTTT.

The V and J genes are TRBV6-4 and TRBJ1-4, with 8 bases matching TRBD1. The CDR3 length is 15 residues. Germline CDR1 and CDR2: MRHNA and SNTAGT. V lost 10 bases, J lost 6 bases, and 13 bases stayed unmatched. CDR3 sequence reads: CATIPPGTGYEKLFF. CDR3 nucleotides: TGTGCCACCATCCCCCCCGGGACAGGCTATGAAAAACTGTTTTTT.

The CDR3 bases are TGTGCCAGCAGCTCGACAGGGGGCCGAGATGGCTACACCTTC. This codes for CASSSTGGRDGYTF. The gene calls are TRBV11-3 and TRBJ1-2, with TRBD1 identical over 10 bases. This CDR3 spans 14 amino acids. V was pared by 4 bases and J by 6 bases, with 5 bases of the junction left unmatched. Germline loops: CDR1 SGHNT, CDR2 YENEEA.

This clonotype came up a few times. The CDR3 loop reads CATSGGRLNYGYTF. The CDR3 DNA is TGTGCCACCAGTGGAGGACGGCTTAACTATGGCTACACCTTC. V usage is TRBV24-1 and J usage is TRBJ1-2; D is unclear. The germline V gene has CDR1 KGHDR and CDR2 SFDVKD. The V gene lost 5 bases and the J gene lost 1 base, with 10 bases spanning the gap. The CDR3 runs 14 residues.

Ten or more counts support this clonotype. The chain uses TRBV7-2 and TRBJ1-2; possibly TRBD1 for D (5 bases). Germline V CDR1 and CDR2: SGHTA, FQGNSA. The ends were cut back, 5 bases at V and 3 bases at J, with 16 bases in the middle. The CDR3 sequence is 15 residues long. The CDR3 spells CASSNGRGEHYGYTF. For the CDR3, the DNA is TGTGCCAGCAGCAACGGCCGGGGGGAACACTATGGCTACACCTTC. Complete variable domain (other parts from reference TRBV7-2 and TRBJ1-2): GAGVSQSPSNKVTEKGKDVELRCDPISGHTALYWYRQSLGQGLEFLIYFQGNSAPDKSGLPSDRFSAERTGGSVSTLTIQRTQQEDSAVYLCASSNGRGEHYGYTFGSGTRLTVV.

The CDR3 DNA follows: TGTGCCAGCAGTGAAGCGTGGCAGAACTATGGCTACACCTTC. Its translation is CASSEAWQNYGYTF. This rearrangement joins TRBV6-1 to TRBJ1-2; D unclear. Germline V lookup: CDR1 MNHNS, CDR2 SASEGT. CDR3 length: 14 amino acids. Between the trimmed V and J ends, which lost 0 bases and 2 bases, there was a span of 7 bases.

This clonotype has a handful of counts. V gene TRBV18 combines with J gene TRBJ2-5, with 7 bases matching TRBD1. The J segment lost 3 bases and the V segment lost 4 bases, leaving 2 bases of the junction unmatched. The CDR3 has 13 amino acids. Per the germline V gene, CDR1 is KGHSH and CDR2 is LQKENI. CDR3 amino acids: CASSRGQKETQYF. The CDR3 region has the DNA TGTGCCAGCTCACGGGGACAGAAAGAGACCCAGTACTTC. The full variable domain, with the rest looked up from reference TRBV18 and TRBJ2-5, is NAGVMQNPRHLVRRRGQEARLRCSPMKGHSHVYWYRQLPEEGLKFMVYLQKENIIDESGMPKERFSAEFPKEGPSILRIQQVVRGDSAAYFCASSRGQKETQYFGPGTRLLVL.

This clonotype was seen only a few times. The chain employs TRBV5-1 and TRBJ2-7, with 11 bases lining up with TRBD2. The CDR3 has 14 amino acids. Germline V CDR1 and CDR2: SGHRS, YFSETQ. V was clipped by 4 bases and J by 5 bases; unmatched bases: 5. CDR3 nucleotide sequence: TGCGCCAGCAGCACACTAGCGGGAGACGACGAGCAGTACTTC. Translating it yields CASSTLAGDDEQYF.